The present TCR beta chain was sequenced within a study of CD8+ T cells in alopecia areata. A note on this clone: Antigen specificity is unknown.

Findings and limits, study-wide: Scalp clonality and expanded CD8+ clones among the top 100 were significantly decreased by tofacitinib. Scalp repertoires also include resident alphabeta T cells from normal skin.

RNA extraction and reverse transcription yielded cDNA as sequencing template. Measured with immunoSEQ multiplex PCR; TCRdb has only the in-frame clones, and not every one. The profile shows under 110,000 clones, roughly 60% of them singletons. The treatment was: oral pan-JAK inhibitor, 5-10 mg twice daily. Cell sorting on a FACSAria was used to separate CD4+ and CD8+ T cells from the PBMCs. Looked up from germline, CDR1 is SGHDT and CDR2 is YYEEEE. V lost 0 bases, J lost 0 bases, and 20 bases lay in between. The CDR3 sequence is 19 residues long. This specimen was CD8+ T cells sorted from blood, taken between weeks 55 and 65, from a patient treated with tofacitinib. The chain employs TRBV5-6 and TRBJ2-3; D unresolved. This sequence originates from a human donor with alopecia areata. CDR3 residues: CASSLVIWVADTSTDTQYF. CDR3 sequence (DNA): TGTGCCAGCAGCTTGGTTATATGGGTGGCCGATACTAGCACAGATACGCAGTATTTT.